This T cell receptor beta chain was identified in a study of OX40 agonist ivuxolimab in advanced cancers. Whole-study findings and limits: Expanded peripheral T cell antigen specificity was not determined.

The assay was immunoSEQ multiplex PCR, and TCRdb's table has in-frame clones only and misses some. This table holds tens of thousands of clones, under 95% found once. About this clone: Antigen: not known.

Trimming stripped 4 bases from V and 2 bases from J, with 17 bases between. CDR1 is SQVTM, CDR2 ANQGSEA, per germline. The CDR3 totals 15 residues. The input for sequencing was CD4+ or CD8+ T cells sorted from blood, taken in a trial of the OX40 agonist ivuxolimab. This sequence joins TRBV29-1 and TRBJ2-5; D may be TRBD1 or TRBD2 (7 bases each). This TCR derives from an adult with an advanced solid tumor such as melanoma, head and neck, liver or kidney cancer. The CDR3 reads CSVVRGGQLQETQYF. CDR3 DNA sequence: TGCAGCGTTGTAAGGGGGGGACAGTTACAAGAGACCCAGTACTTC.